This T cell receptor (beta chain) was documented in a study of blood T cell repertoires in COVID-19. Study context: Samples of COVID-19 (acute and convalescent) were obtained from the United States, Italy and Spain.

In the source study's methods: Using reference gene primer amplification, nucleated cell counts were estimated. TCRdb's copy holds only in-frame clones and misses some; the assay was immunoSEQ multiplex PCR. For V, J and clone size, that table is used; D and trimming come from the DNA. The repertoire holds hundreds of thousands of clones, with approximately 92% as singletons. Germline V gene data show CDR1 as SGHTA and CDR2 as FQGNSA. V lost 0 bases and J 4 bases, leaving 15 bases between the germline ends. The CDR3 extends over 16 amino acids. All enrollees were roughly 18 to 90 years old and from about 25 US areas. Symptom resolution, clearance, or two negative PCRs marked the recovered donors of Cohort 3.

Sample: PBMCs or T cells enriched from blood (not recorded which). The receptor was derived from a man aged 30 to 45 who had recovered from COVID-19. The chain is built from TRBV7-2 and TRBJ1-1; D gene unclear. The CDR3 region has the DNA TGTGCCAGCAGCTTAGCGCCGCTCCCCACGGGCACTGAAGCTTTCTTT. Translated, it gives CASSLAPLPTGTEAFF. The variable domain in full, with the rest retrieved from reference TRBV7-2 and TRBJ1-1, is GAGVSQSPSNKVTEKGKDVELRCDPISGHTALYWYRQSLGQGLEFLIYFQGNSAPDKSGLPSDRFSAERTGGSVSTLTIQRTQQEDSAVYLCASSLAPLPTGTEAFFGQGTRLTVV.